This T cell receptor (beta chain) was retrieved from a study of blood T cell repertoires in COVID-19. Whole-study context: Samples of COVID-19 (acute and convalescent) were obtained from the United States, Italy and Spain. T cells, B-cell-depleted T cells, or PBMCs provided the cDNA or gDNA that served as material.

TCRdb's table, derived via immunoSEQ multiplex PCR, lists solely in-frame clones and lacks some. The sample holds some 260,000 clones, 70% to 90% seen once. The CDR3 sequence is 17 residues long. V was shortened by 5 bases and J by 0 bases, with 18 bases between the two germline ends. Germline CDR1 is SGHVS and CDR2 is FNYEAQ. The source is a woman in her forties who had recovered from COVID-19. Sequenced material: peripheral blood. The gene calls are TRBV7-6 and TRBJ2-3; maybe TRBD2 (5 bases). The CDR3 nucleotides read TGTGCCAGCAGCCCTGAGGACTGGCCCCTAAGCACAGATACGCAGTATTTT. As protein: CASSPEDWPLSTDTQYF.